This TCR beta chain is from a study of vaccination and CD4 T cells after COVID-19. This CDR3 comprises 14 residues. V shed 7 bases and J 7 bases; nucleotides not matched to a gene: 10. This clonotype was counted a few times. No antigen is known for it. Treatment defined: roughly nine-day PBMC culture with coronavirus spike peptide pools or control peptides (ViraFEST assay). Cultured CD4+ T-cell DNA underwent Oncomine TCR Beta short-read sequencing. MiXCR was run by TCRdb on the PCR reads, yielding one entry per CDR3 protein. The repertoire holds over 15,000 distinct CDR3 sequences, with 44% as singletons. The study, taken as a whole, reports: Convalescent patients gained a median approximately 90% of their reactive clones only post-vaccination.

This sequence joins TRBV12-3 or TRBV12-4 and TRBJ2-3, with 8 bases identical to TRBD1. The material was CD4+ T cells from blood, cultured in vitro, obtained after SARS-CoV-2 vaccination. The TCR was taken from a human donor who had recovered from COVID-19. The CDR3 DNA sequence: TGTGCCAGCAAGCCAGGGGGCGACCCTTATACGCAGTATTTT. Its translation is CASKPGGDPYTQYF.